This TCR beta chain was identified in a study of blood T cell repertoires in COVID-19. Study in general: Acute-phase and convalescent COVID-19 samples originated in the United States, Italy and Spain. In each case, the material was cDNA or gDNA derived from T cells, B-cell-depleted T cells, or PBMCs.

This clone has just one count. Seattle's enrolled individuals joined amid active infection and were then monitored longitudinally. Germline CDR1 SNHLY, CDR2 FYNNEI. The V and J ends lost 11 bases and 0 bases respectively, with 14 bases between them. There are 14 residues in the CDR3. Per the authors' pipeline: Estimation of nucleated cell counts was performed using reference gene primer amplification. Libraries were prepared by immunoSEQ multiplex PCR; TCRdb keeps only in-frame clonotypes and omits some of them. D and trimming come from the DNA, and the V and J calls and clone size come from that table. The sample yields about 180,000 clones, roughly 84% seen once.

The clonotype was recovered from a person aged 70 to 85 with COVID-19, enrolled during active disease. This chain connects TRBV2 to TRBJ2-1, with D unclear. The source material was peripheral blood. CDR3 region: CAAAPGRSYNEQFF. As DNA, the CDR3 is TGTGCCGCCGCGCCTGGGCGCTCCTACAATGAGCAGTTCTTC. The whole variable domain, filled in from reference TRBV2 and TRBJ2-1, reads EPEVTQTPSHQVTQMGQEVILRCVPISNHLYFYWYRQILGQKVEFLVSFYNNEISEKSEIFDDQFSVERPDGSNFTLKIRSTKLEDSAMYFCAAAPGRSYNEQFFGPGTRLTVL.